Following are 25 T cell receptor beta chains from one sample sequenced in a study of lymphopenia after photon versus proton radiotherapy. Measured with immunoSEQ multiplex PCR; TCRdb has only the in-frame clones, and not every one. The sample lists some 30,000 clones; roughly 88% were seen once. The specimen comprised peripheral blood, sampled from a patient treated with photon-based radiotherapy. The receptors here all came from a woman between 50 and 59 years old with pancreatic cancer.

The chain joins TRBV19 to TRBJ1-1; TRBD1 might be the D (5 bases). V lost 0 bases, J lost 4 bases, and 6 bases lay in between. There are 13 residues in the CDR3. The V gene's germline CDR1 is LNHDA and CDR2 SQIVND (reference sequence). The CDR3 region has the DNA TGTGCCAGTAGTATAGACAGGGCCACTGAAGCTTTCTTT. Translation: CASSIDRATEAFF.

The rearrangement joins TRBV5-4 to TRBJ1-2; maybe TRBD1 (6 bases). The germline V gene has CDR1 SGHNT and CDR2 YYREEE (reference sequence). V was shortened by 5 bases and J by 7 bases, with 15 bases between the two germline ends. The CDR3 loop spans 13 amino acids. The chain's CDR3 is CASRVRDIIGYTF. The CDR3, as DNA: TGTGCCAGCAGAGTTCGGGACATCATTGGCTACACCTTC.

This clone counts as medium-sized. The identical CDR3 is also encoded by other nucleotide sequences in the sample. This chain links TRBV4-3 with TRBJ2-7; D uncertain. The V and J ends lost 0 bases and 5 bases respectively, with 17 bases between them. The CDR3 spans 16 residues. Germline V gene data show CDR1 as LGHNA and CDR2 as YSLEER. The CDR3 protein is CASSQDISTGRDEQYF. The CDR3 nucleotides read TGCGCCAGCAGCCAAGATATCAGCACGGGTCGGGACGAGCAGTACTTC.

The V gene is TRBV5-6, the J gene TRBJ2-3; 10 positions agree with TRBD1. Per the germline V gene, CDR1 is SGHDT and CDR2 is YYEEEE. V lost 0 bases and J lost 1; bases outside the gene matches: 8. The CDR3 is made up of 18 amino acids. The DNA for the CDR3 is TGTGCCAGCAGCTTGGGGCGTGGGGGGACAGGGGGCACAGATACGCAGTATTTT. As protein: CASSLGRGGTGGTDTQYF.

The chain uses TRBV6-5 and TRBJ1-1; no definite D call. Trimming removed 6 bases from V and 2 bases from J, with 10 bases in between. Germline CDR1 is MNHEY and CDR2 is SVGAGI. The CDR3 is 13 residues long. CDR3 sequence (DNA): TGTGCCAGCAGGGTTCTCATTAACACTGAAGCTTTCTTT. Translating it yields CASRVLINTEAFF.

This chain links TRBV6-5 with TRBJ2-2; the D is unclear. CDR1 and CDR2 from the germline V gene are MNHEY and SVGAGI. The CDR3 totals 13 residues. V shed 7 bases and J shed 3 bases, with 9 bases lying between them. This CDR3 reads CASKEWDTGELFF. The CDR3 DNA reads TGTGCCAGCAAGGAGTGGGACACCGGGGAGCTGTTTTTT.

The rearrangement uses TRBV5-1 and TRBJ1-1; 7 bases are shared with TRBD1. J gave up 2 bases and V 0 bases, and 7 bases lay outside the gene matches. The germline V gene encodes CDR1 SGHRS and CDR2 YFSETQ. The CDR3 runs 16 residues. In DNA, the CDR3 is TGCGCCAGCAGCTTGGCCACTGACAGGGCCAACACTGAAGCTTTCTTT. This encodes CASSLATDRANTEAFF.

The V gene is TRBV5-1, the J gene TRBJ2-7, with a tentative D call TRBD2 (5 bases). CDR1 is SGHRS and CDR2 is YFSETQ in the germline V gene. The CDR3 extends over 14 amino acids. Trimming removed 4 bases from V and 6 bases from J, with 17 bases in between. The CDR3 loop is CASSPASNGREQYF. For the CDR3, the DNA is TGCGCCAGCAGCCCGGCTAGCAATGGGCGCGAGCAGTACTTC.

The gene calls are TRBV28 and TRBJ2-7, with 7 bases fitting TRBD1. Germline CDR1 and CDR2: MDHEN and SYDVKM. The CDR3 length is 14 residues. The J segment lost 3 bases and the V segment lost 9 bases, leaving 11 bases of the junction unmatched. CDR3 bases: TGTGCCAGTAACTCAAGACAGGGCGTCTACGAGCAGTACTTC. It translates to CASNSRQGVYEQYF. Supplemented by reference TRBV28 and TRBJ2-7, the full variable domain reads DVKVTQSSRYLVKRTGEKVFLECVQDMDHENMFWYRQDPGLGLRLIYFSYDVKMKEKGDIPEGYSVSREKKERFSLILESASTNQTSMYLCASNSRQGVYEQYFGPGTRLTVT.

This rearrangement joins TRBV19 to TRBJ2-5; no clear D gene. Germline CDR1 reads LNHDA; CDR2 reads SQIVND (reference sequence). This CDR3 spans 13 amino acids. Trimming removed 5 bases at V and 0 bases at J, with 7 bases between. The CDR3 sequence is CASSGGDQETQYF. In DNA, the CDR3 is TGTGCCAGTAGTGGCGGAGACCAAGAGACCCAGTACTTC. Complete variable domain (other parts from reference TRBV19 and TRBJ2-5): DGGITQSPKYLFRKEGQNVTLSCEQNLNHDAMYWYRQDPGQGLRLIYYSQIVNDFQKGDIAEGYSVSREKKESFPLTVTSAQKNPTAFYLCASSGGDQETQYFGPGTRLLVL.

The chain combines TRBV5-6 with TRBJ2-5; TRBD1 or TRBD2 may be the D gene (5 bases each). CDR3 length equals 15 residues. CDR1 SGHDT and CDR2 YYEEEE come from the germline V gene. The V end was cut by 4 bases, the J end by 5 bases, with 18 bases between. This CDR3 reads CASSPQRGRGETQYF. The CDR3 nucleotides read TGTGCCAGCAGCCCGCAGAGGGGCAGAGGGGAGACCCAGTACTTC.

V is TRBV5-4 and J is TRBJ1-1; unclear D gene. There are 14 residues in the CDR3. CDR1 is SGHNT and CDR2 is YYREEE in the germline V gene (reference sequence). The ends were cut back, 0 bases at V and 1 base at J, with 7 bases in the middle. CDR3 loop: CASSLDSKNTEAFF. In DNA form, the CDR3 reads TGTGCCAGCAGCTTGGATTCGAAGAACACTGAAGCTTTCTTT.

The count of this clone is one. V is TRBV5-1 and J is TRBJ2-3, with 10 nucleotides matching TRBD2. Germline values: CDR1 SGHRS, CDR2 YFSETQ. The ends lost 7 bases at V and 5 bases at J; junction bases unmatched: 10. CDR3 length: 15 amino acids. CDR3 nucleotide sequence: TGCGCCAGCGGGGGCGTTCTAGCGGGAGAAGATACGCAGTATTTT. Translated, it gives CASGGVLAGEDTQYF.

The chain couples TRBV28 to TRBJ1-5, with D possibly matching TRBD1 (5 bases). This CDR3 comprises 14 residues. V gave up 5 bases and J gave up 4 bases, with 12 bases separating them. Germline V lookup: CDR1 MDHEN, CDR2 SYDVKM. CDR3 amino acids: CASSALDINQPQHF. CDR3 in DNA: TGTGCCAGCAGTGCATTGGACATAAATCAGCCCCAGCATTTT.

This chain connects TRBV6-5 to TRBJ2-1, with 8 positions matching TRBD1. Germline assignment: CDR1 MNHEY and CDR2 SVGAGI. The ends lost 4 bases at V and 4 bases at J; junction bases unmatched: 6. The CDR3 contains 15 residues. The CDR3 reads CASSFDRGHYNEQFF. The CDR3 DNA sequence: TGTGCCAGCAGTTTCGACAGGGGCCATTACAATGAGCAGTTCTTC.

The rearrangement links TRBV5-1 to TRBJ1-1; TRBD1 might be the D (6 bases). The CDR3 totals 15 residues. Trimming pared 3 bases from V and 0 bases from J, leaving 12 bases between. CDR1 and CDR2 (germline): SGHRS, YFSETQ. The CDR3 is CASSSWTAMNTEAFF. The CDR3 DNA is TGCGCCAGCAGCTCTTGGACAGCCATGAACACTGAAGCTTTCTTT. Full variable domain (remainder filled in from reference TRBV5-1 and TRBJ1-1): KAGVTQTPRYLIKTRGQQVTLSCSPISGHRSVSWYQQTPGQGLQFLFEYFSETQRNKGNFPGRFSGRQFSNSRSEMNVSTLELGDSALYLCASSSWTAMNTEAFFGQGTRLTVV.

V and J are TRBV6-6 and TRBJ1-5; 8 bases match TRBD1. CDR1 MNHNY and CDR2 SVGAGI come from the germline V gene (reference sequence). With 6 bases clipped from V and 4 bases from J, the junction kept 8 bases outside the gene matches. The CDR3 length is 15 residues. The CDR3 spells CASRATGVGNQPQHF. DNA for the CDR3: TGTGCCAGCAGAGCGACAGGGGTCGGGAATCAGCCCCAGCATTTT.

The chain uses TRBV30 and TRBJ2-5; D is undetermined. CDR3 length: 11 amino acids. Trimming pared 3 bases from V and 5 bases from J, leaving 7 bases between. The germline V gene has CDR1 GTSNPN and CDR2 SVGIG (reference sequence). The CDR3 sequence: CAWRGIETQYF. CDR3 DNA sequence: TGTGCCTGGAGAGGCATCGAGACCCAGTACTTC.

The J gene is TRBJ2-7, the V gene TRBV5-6; tentative D call: TRBD2 (6 bases). V lost 2 bases and J lost 5, with 8 bases in between. This CDR3 region has 12 residues. Germline loops: CDR1 SGHDT, CDR2 YYEEEE. CDR3 in DNA: TGTGCCAGCAGCTTTCCGGGGGACGAGCAGTACTTC. This sequence encodes CASSFPGDEQYF. The variable domain in full, with the rest retrieved from reference TRBV5-6 and TRBJ2-7, is DAGVTQSPTHLIKTRGQQVTLRCSPKSGHDTVSWYQQALGQGPQFIFQYYEEEERQRGNFPDRFSGHQFPNYSSELNVNALLLGDSALYLCASSFPGDEQYFGPGTRLTVT.

The chain uses TRBV28 and TRBJ1-2, with D tentatively TRBD1 (5 bases). The germline V gene encodes CDR1 MDHEN and CDR2 SYDVKM. This CDR3 spans 12 amino acids. V lost 5 bases to trimming and J lost 4 bases, with 8 bases between them. Written as DNA, the CDR3 is TGTGCCAGCAGTGGGGGGGGCTATGGCTACACCTTC. Its protein product is CASSGGGYGYTF.

The V and J genes are TRBV7-8 and TRBJ1-5; D not resolved. This CDR3 has 13 amino acids. CDR1 is SGHVS, CDR2 FQNEAQ, per germline. Trimming pared 3 bases from V and 6 bases from J, leaving 9 bases between. The CDR3 region has the DNA TGTGCCAGCAGCTTCGAATCCTTTCAGCCCCAGCATTTT. Amino acid sequence: CASSFESFQPQHF. The complete variable domain, with remaining parts taken from reference TRBV7-8 and TRBJ1-5, reads GAGVSQSPRYKVAKRGQDVALRCDPISGHVSLFWYQQALGQGPEFLTYFQNEAQLDKSGLPSDRFFAERPEGSVSTLKIQRTQQEDSAVYLCASSFESFQPQHFGDGTRLSIL.

The rearrangement uses TRBV15 and TRBJ2-1, with 7 bases fitting TRBD2. V lost 4 bases, J lost 6 bases, and 9 bases stayed unmatched. This CDR3 has 15 residues. Germline V CDR1 and CDR2: LNHNV, YYDKDF (reference sequence). CDR3: CATSTRLGGGNEQFF. The DNA for the CDR3 is TGTGCCACCAGCACCAGACTAGGCGGGGGCAATGAGCAGTTCTTC.

The V and J genes are TRBV7-2 and TRBJ2-1, with D tentatively TRBD1 or TRBD2 (5 bases each). Trimming took off 3 bases at V and 0 bases at J, with 9 bases between the two ends. This CDR3 is built from 15 residues. The germline CDR1 and CDR2 sequences are SGHTA and FQGNSA. DNA of the CDR3: TGTGCCAGCAGCTTGGGACCGAGCTCCTACAATGAGCAGTTCTTC. It yields the protein CASSLGPSSYNEQFF. The whole variable domain, remainder taken from reference TRBV7-2 and TRBJ2-1, is GAGVSQSPSNKVTEKGKDVELRCDPISGHTALYWYRQSLGQGLEFLIYFQGNSAPDKSGLPSDRFSAERTGGSVSTLTIQRTQQEDSAVYLCASSLGPSSYNEQFFGPGTRLTVL.

The chain carries TRBV30 and TRBJ2-7; 8 bases agree with TRBD1. This CDR3 spans 14 amino acids. Germline assignment: CDR1 GTSNPN and CDR2 SVGIG (reference sequence). Germline trimming cut 4 bases from V and 2 bases from J; bases unmatched to any gene: 7. This chain's CDR3 is CAWNKVTGAYEQYF. Here the CDR3 DNA reads TGTGCCTGGAATAAAGTGACAGGGGCCTACGAGCAGTACTTC. Together with reference TRBV30 and TRBJ2-7, the CDR3 gives the full variable domain: SQTIHQWPATLVQPVGSPLSLECTVEGTSNPNLYWYRQAAGRGLQLLFYSVGIGQISSEVPQNLSASRPQDRQFILSSKKLLLSDSGFYLCAWNKVTGAYEQYFGPGTRLTVT.

The chain carries TRBV7-2 and TRBJ2-7, with 7 bases matching TRBD2. CDR1 is SGHTA and CDR2 is FQGNSA in the germline V gene. The CDR3 extends over 14 amino acids. Unmatched junction bases numbered 6, after V lost 5 bases and J lost 2 bases. CDR3: CASSPPSGPYEQYF. In DNA form, the CDR3 reads TGTGCCAGCAGCCCTCCTAGCGGACCCTACGAGCAGTACTTC.